The entry below gives a single T cell receptor beta chain sequence along with its context. Its antigen is unknown. From the PCR reads, TCRdb called clonotypes with MiXCR, one entry per CDR3 protein. This table has 20,000 to 25,000 distinct CDR3 sequences, around 58% appearing once. The CDR3 loop spans 17 amino acids. Germline values: CDR1 LNHDA, CDR2 SQIVND (reference sequence). Trimming shortened V by 0 bases and J by 4 bases, and 16 bases separated the two germline ends. The sample comes from a study of vaccination and CD4 T cells after COVID-19. Turning to the study itself: Across the group, participants received two doses of either BNT162b2 or mRNA-1273 vaccine. The post-COVID sampling time was a median around 91 days after diagnosis, ranging from 35 to 161. Study-wide results and caveats: Convalescent patients gained a median about 90% of their reactive clones only post-vaccination.

Sequencing was performed on CD4+ T cells from blood, taken before SARS-CoV-2 vaccination. This receptor was identified in a human donor who had recovered from COVID-19. This rearrangement joins TRBV19 to TRBJ1-5; D gene ambiguous. This chain's CDR3 is CASSIDRRRTLNQPQHF. The CDR3 region has the DNA TGTGCCAGTAGTATAGATCGGCGCAGGACTTTAAATCAGCCCCAGCATTTT.